The TCR beta chain under discussion was sequenced for a study of T cells in Graves' hyperthyroidism and ophthalmopathy. Regarding the study as a whole: Researchers found most expanded thyroid clonotypes above 0.001 in blood as well.

The hyperthyroidism was newly diagnosed and had lasted under 2 months; the patients were aged 18 to 65. Not enrolled were patients with uncontrolled infection, other autoimmune disease, pregnancy or lactation. Each diagnosis was grounded in clinical symptoms, serum thyroxine and TRAb, thyroid ultrasound, and orbital computed tomography. RNA transcripts served as the template for amplifying TCR beta CDR3 regions. The HTBI primer set served for first-round RT-PCR of the TCR CDR3. MiXCR, run by TCRdb on the multiplex PCR reads, gives a single entry per CDR3 protein. The top ten clones hold around 70% of a sample with about 130,000 distinct CDR3 sequences, approximately 20% of them seen once. This clonotype appeared many times. Its antigen is still unknown. The sequenced sample consisted of blood. This receptor was obtained from a woman aged 50 to 65 with Graves' hyperthyroidism that later progressed to Graves' ophthalmopathy.

The CDR3 DNA reads TGTGCCAGCAGTTTAGGGATACGACGGAATCAGCCCCAGCATTTT. Translating gives CASSLGIRRNQPQHF. This sequence joins TRBV28 and TRBJ1-5, with D hard to call. CDR1 is MDHEN, CDR2 SYDVKM, per germline. The CDR3 extends over 15 amino acids. The V end lost 2 bases, the J end lost 4 bases, and 12 bases lay between the germline ends.